The T cell receptor (beta chain) described here comes from a study of cytomegalovirus exposure and HLA in healthy donors. Study observations and caveats: In vitro assays verified that three CMV-associated chains recognized CMV antigens specifically. Most TCR sequences were uncommon, yet certain public TCRs appeared in many donors. The TCR clusters that emerged in the first cohort tended, a later analysis found, to co-occur in the roughly 120 validation repertoires.

The donors were in the roughly 110-subject validation cohort; that cohort was separate from the roughly 660-subject first cohort. This CDR3 is built from 16 residues. After removal of 5 bases from V and 6 bases from J, the junction contained 12 bases not matched to a gene. Germline V gene sequence: CDR1 SGHVS, CDR2 FQNEAQ. A remark on this clone: Antigen specificity is unknown.

The assay was immunoSEQ multiplex PCR, and TCRdb's table has in-frame clones only and misses some. Counted here are tens of thousands of clones, 85% to 95% occurring once; the ten biggest clones make up approximately 2%. This chain joins TRBV7-8 and TRBJ1-4; 7 nucleotides line up with TRBD1. This receptor was identified in a woman aged 18-30 years in good health and CMV-seropositive. The material sequenced was PBMCs. CDR3 sequence reads: CASSPIRGRTYEKLFF. CDR3 DNA sequence: TGTGCCAGCAGCCCGATTAGGGGGCGGACCTATGAAAAACTGTTTTTT.